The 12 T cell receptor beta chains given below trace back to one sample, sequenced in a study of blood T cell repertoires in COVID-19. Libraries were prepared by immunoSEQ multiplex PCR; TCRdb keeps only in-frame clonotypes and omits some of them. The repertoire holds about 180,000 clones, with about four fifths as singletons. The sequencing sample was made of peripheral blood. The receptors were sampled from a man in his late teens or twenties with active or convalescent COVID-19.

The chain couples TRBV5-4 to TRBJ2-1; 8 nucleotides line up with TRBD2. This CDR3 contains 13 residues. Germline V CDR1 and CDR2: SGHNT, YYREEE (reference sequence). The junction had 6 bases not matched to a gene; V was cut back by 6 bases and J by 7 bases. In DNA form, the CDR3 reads TGTGCCAGCAACCTACAGCGGGGGAATGAGCAGTTCTTC. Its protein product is CASNLQRGNEQFF.

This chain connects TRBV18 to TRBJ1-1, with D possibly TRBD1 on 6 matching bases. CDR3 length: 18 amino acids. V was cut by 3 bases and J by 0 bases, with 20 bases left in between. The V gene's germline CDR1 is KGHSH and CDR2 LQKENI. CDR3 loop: CASSPYGETGTMNTEAFF. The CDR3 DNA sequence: TGTGCCAGCTCACCCTACGGGGAAACCGGGACAATGAACACTGAAGCTTTCTTT.

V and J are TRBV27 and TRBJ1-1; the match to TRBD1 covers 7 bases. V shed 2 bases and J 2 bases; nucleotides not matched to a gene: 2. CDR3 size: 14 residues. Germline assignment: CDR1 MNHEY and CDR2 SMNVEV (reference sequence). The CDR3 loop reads CASSLGTANTEAFF. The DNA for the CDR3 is TGTGCCAGCAGTTTAGGGACAGCAAACACTGAAGCTTTCTTT.

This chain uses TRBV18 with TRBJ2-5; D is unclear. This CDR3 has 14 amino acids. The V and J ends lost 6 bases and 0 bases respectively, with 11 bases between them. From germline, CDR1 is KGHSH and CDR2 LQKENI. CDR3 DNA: TGTGCCAGCTCGTCGACACCGCACCAAGAGACCCAGTACTTC. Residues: CASSSTPHQETQYF.

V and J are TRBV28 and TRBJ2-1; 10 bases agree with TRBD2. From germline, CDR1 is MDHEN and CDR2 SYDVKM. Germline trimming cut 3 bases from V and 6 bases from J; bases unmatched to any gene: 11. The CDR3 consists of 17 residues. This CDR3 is CASSFWALAGVSNEQFF. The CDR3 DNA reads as TGTGCCAGCAGTTTTTGGGCTCTAGCGGGAGTGTCCAATGAGCAGTTCTTC.

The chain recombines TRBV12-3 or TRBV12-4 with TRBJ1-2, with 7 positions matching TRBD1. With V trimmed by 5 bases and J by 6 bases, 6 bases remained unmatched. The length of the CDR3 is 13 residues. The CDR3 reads CASSPGQFHGYTF. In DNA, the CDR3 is TGTGCCAGCAGTCCGGGACAGTTCCATGGCTACACCTTC.

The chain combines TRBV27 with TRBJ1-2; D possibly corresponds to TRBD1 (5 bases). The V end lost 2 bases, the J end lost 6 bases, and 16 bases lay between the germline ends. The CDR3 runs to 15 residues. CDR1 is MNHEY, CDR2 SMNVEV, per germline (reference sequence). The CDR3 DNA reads TGTGCCAGCAGTTTAGTAAGGGGTTACATGGATGGCTACACCTTC. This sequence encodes CASSLVRGYMDGYTF.

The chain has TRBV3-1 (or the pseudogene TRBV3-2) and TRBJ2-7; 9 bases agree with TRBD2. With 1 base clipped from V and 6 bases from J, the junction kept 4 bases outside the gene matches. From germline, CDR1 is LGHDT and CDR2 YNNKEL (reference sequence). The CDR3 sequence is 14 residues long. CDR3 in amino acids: CASSQASGVVEQYF. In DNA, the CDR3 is TGTGCCAGCAGCCAAGCTAGCGGGGTCGTCGAGCAGTACTTC.

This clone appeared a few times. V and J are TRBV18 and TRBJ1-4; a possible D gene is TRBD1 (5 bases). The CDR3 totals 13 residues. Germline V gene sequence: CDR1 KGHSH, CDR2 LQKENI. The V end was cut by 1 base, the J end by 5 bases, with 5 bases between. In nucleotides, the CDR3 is TGTGCCAGCTCACCACAGGGGAATGAAAAACTGTTTTTT. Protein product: CASSPQGNEKLFF.

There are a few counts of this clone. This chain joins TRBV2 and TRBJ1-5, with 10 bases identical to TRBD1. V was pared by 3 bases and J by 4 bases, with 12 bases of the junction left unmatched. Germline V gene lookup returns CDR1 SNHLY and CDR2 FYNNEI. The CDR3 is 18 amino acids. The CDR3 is CASSDRGTGVSFNQPQHF. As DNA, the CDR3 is TGTGCCAGCAGTGATCGCGGGACAGGGGTTTCGTTTAATCAGCCCCAGCATTTT.

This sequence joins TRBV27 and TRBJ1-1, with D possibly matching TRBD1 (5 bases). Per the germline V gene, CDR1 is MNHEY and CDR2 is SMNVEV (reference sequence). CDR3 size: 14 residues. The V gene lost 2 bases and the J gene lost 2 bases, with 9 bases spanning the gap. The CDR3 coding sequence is TGTGCCAGCAGTTTACCAGGGCCTAACACTGAAGCTTTCTTT. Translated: CASSLPGPNTEAFF.

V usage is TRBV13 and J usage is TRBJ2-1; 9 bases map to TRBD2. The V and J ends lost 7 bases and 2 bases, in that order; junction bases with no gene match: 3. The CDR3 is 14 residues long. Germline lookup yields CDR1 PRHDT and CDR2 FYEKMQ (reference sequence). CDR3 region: CASKAGGTYNEQFF. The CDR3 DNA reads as TGTGCCAGCAAAGCGGGGGGAACCTACAATGAGCAGTTCTTC.